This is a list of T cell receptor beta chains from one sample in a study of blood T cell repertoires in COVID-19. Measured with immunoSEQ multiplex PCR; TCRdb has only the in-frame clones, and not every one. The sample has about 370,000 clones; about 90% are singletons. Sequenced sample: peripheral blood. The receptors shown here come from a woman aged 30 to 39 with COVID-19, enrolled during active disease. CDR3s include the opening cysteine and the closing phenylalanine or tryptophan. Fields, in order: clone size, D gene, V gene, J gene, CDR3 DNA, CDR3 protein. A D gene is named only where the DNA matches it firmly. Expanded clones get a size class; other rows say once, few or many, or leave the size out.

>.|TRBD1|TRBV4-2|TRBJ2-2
TGTGCCAGCAGCCAAGATCCTGACGGGCAGGGGGCTTTGAACACCGGGGAGCTGTTTTTT
CASSQDPDGQGALNTGELFF
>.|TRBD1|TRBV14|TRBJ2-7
TGTGCCAGCAGCCACAAACAGGGGGTCATGTACGAGCAGTACTTC
CASSHKQGVMYEQYF
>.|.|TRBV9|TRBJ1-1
TGTGCCAGCAGCGCAGGCCCCGGGGACACTGAAGCTTTCTTT
CASSAGPGDTEAFF
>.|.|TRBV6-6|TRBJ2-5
TGTGCCAGCAGATTCCTTGGGGGGTCGGAGACCCAGTACTTC
CASRFLGGSETQYF
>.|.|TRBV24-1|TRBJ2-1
TGTGCCACCAGTGATCCAACTAAACTAGAGCAGTTCTTC
CATSDPTKLEQFF
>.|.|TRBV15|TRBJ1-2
TGTGCCACCAGCAGAGATCGGGGGGGAAACTATGGCTACACCTTC
CATSRDRGGNYGYTF
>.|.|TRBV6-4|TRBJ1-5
TGTGCCAGCAGTGATCGCTTGGTCGACAGGAGTAATCAGCCCCAGCATTTT
CASSDRLVDRSNQPQHF
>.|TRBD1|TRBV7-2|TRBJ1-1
TGTGCCAGCAGCTACACCCAGGGACAGGGTCCTTTCTTT
CASSYTQGQGPFF
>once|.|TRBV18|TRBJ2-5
TGTGCCAGCTCACCAGGCTCCGCCCAAGAGACCCAGTACTTC
CASSPGSAQETQYF
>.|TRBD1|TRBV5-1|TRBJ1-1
TGCGCCAGCAGCTTGGCCGGGACAGGGGGTGGCATGAACACTGAAGCTTTCTTT
CASSLAGTGGGMNTEAFF
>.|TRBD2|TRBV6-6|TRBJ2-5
TGTGCCAGCAGCCACAAGAGTCGAGCGGGAGAAGAGACCCAGTACTTC
CASSHKSRAGEETQYF
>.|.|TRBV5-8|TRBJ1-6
TGTGCCAGCAGCTTGAGCGGTGGGCAGATGGGCCTCCACTTT
CASSLSGGQMGLHF
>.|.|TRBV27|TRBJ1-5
TGTGCCAGCAGTTTATACGGGGGGCCGGATCAGCCCCAGCATTTT
CASSLYGGPDQPQHF
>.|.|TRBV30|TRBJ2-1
TGTGCCTGGAGTGTACAGTGGGGGGAGGCGATCTTC
CAWSVQWGEAIF
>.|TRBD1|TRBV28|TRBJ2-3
TGTGCCAGCAACATCGGACAGGCTAGCACAGATACGCAGTATTTT
CASNIGQASTDTQYF
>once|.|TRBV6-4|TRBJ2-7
TGTGCCAGCAGTGACTTGGGGGGCTACGAGCAGTACTTC
CASSDLGGYEQYF
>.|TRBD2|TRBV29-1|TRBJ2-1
TGCAGCGTCCAGCCGGGACTAGCGAACGATGAGCAGTTCTTC
CSVQPGLANDEQFF
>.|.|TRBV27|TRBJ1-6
TGTGCCAGCAGTGGGCTTGGCCACCCCCTCCACTTT
CASSGLGHPLHF
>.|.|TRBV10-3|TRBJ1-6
TGTGCCATCAATAGAGATCTTAATTCACCCCTCCACTTT
CAINRDLNSPLHF
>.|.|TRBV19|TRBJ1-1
TGTGCCAGTAGTATAGTGGGGACAAACACTGAAGCTTTCTTT
CASSIVGTNTEAFF
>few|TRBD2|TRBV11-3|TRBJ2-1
TGTGCCAGCAGCCCAGAGGGGACTAACAATGAGCAGTTCTTC
CASSPEGTNNEQFF
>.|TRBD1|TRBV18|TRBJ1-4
TGTGCCAGCTCACCACCCTCAGGGGGAAGTGAAAAACTGTTTTTT
CASSPPSGGSEKLFF
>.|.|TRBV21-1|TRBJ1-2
TGTGCCAGCACCCGACAGGGGAGGAAGGTAAGTGGCTACACCTTC
CASTRQGRKVSGYTF
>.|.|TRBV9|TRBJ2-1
TGTGCCAGCAGCGCCCGGGGTAGCTCCTACAATGAGCAGTTCTTC
CASSARGSSYNEQFF
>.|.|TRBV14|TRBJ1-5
TGTGCCAGCAGCCAATTGGGGCGCGGTAATCAGCCCCAGCATTTT
CASSQLGRGNQPQHF
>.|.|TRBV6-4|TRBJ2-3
TGTGCCAGCAGTGGAAACGGTCACACAGATACGCAGTATTTT
CASSGNGHTDTQYF
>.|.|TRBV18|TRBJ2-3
TGTGCCAGCTCACCGCCGCAAGCTAGCACAGATACGCAGTATTTT
CASSPPQASTDTQYF
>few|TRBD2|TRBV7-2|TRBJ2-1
TGTGCCAGCAGCTTAACTAGCGGGAGGTACAATGAGCAGTTCTTC
CASSLTSGRYNEQFF
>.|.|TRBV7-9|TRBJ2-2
TGTGCCAGCAGCGGAAAGGGGGCCGGGGAGCTGTTTTTT
CASSGKGAGELFF
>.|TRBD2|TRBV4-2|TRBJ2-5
TGTGCCAGCAGCCAAGCTAGCGGGGGGTCCCAAGAGACCCAGTACTTC
CASSQASGGSQETQYF
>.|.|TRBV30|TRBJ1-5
TGTGCCTGGAATGCAGGGATCGGCAATCAGCCCCAGCATTTT
CAWNAGIGNQPQHF
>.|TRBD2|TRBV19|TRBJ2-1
TGTGCCAGTAGTATAGCGGCGGGAGAGGTAAATGAGCAGTTCTTC
CASSIAAGEVNEQFF
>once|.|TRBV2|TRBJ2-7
TGTGCCAGCAGTGAAGCGGCCCGACAGGCCCGGATTACCTACGAGCAGTACTTC
CASSEAARQARITYEQYF
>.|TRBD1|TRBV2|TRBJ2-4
TGTGCCAGCAGTGGACAGGGGGAAAACATTCAGTACTTC
CASSGQGENIQYF
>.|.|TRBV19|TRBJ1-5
TGTGCCAGTAGTATTCCGAGAGGAGGCAATCAGCCCCAGCATTTT
CASSIPRGGNQPQHF
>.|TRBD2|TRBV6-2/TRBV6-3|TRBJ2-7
TGTGCCAGCAGTTACTCGACCCCGGGTCTAGCGGGGGCAAACTTCTACGAGCAGTACTTC
CASSYSTPGLAGANFYEQYF
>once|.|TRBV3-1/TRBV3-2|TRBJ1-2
TGTGCCAGCAGCCAAGGTCTTAGAGAAGCCTTC
CASSQGLREAF
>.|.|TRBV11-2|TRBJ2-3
TGTGCCAGCAGCCAGGCGGCGGGGTTCACAGATACGCAGTATTTT
CASSQAAGFTDTQYF
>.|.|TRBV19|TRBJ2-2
TGTGCCAGTAGCATAACAGGGTCCGTTGGAATGGAGCTGTTTTTT
CASSITGSVGMELFF
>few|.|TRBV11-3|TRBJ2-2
TGTGCCAGCAGCCACCGGGACTTCACCGGGGAGCTGTTTTTT
CASSHRDFTGELFF
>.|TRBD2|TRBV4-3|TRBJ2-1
TGCGCCAGCAGCCAAGGCCGGACTAGCGGGAGAGATGAGCAGTTCTTC
CASSQGRTSGRDEQFF
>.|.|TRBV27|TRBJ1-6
TGTGCCAGCAGTTTATCGGTCTCGGGGAGGGAATCACCCCTCCACTTT
CASSLSVSGRESPLHF
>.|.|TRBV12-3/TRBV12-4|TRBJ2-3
TGTGCCAGCAGCCAACTACGTTCAGATACGCAGTATTTT
CASSQLRSDTQYF
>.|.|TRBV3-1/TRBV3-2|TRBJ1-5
TGTGCCAGCAGCCAGGGCGGCAATCAGCCCCAGCATTTT
CASSQGGNQPQHF
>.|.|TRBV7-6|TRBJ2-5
TGTGCCAGCAGCTTTCAGGAAGGGAGAACAGAGACCCAGTACTTC
CASSFQEGRTETQYF
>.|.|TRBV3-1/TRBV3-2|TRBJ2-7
TGTGCCAGCAGCCCACACAGGGCCCGCGAGCAGTACTTC
CASSPHRAREQYF
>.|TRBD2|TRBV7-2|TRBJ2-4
TGTGCCAGCAGCCCAGGACTAGCGGGGGGGCAGGTCATTCAGTACTTC
CASSPGLAGGQVIQYF
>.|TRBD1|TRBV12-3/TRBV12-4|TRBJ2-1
TGTGCCAGCAGTTTAGGACAGGGGCGTGAGCAGTTCTTC
CASSLGQGREQFF
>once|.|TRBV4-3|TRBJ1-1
TGCGCCAGCAGCCAAGATGGAGACGTGAACACTGAAGCTTTCTTT
CASSQDGDVNTEAFF
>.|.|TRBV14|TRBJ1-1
TGTGCCAGCAGCCCCCATGCATGGACACCGGGCACTGAAGCTTTCTTT
CASSPHAWTPGTEAFF
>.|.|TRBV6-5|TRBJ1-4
TGTGCCAGCATTCCCCGGGAGGCAACTAATGAAAAACTGTTTTTT
CASIPREATNEKLFF
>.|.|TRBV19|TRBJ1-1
TGTGCCAGTAGTATGGGAGGTGTCACTGAAGCTTTCTTT
CASSMGGVTEAFF
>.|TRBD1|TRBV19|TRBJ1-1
TGTGCCAGTTTGCAAAGGACAGGGGGGACTGAAGCTTTCTTT
CASLQRTGGTEAFF
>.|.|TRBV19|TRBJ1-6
TGTGCCAGTAGACGGTATAATTCACCCCTCCACTTT
CASRRYNSPLHF
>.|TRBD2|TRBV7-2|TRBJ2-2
TGTGCCAGCAGTAGGAACCCTAGCGGGTCGAACACCGGGGAGCTGTTTTTT
CASSRNPSGSNTGELFF
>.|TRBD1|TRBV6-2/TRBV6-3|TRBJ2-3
TGTGCCAGCAGTTACTCGGAAGGGACAGGGCCAGATACGCAGTATTTT
CASSYSEGTGPDTQYF
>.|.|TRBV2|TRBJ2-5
TGTGCCAGCAGTGAAGAACAAAAGAAGACCCAGTACTTC
CASSEEQKKTQYF
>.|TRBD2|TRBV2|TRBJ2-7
TGTGCCAGCAGTGGAGTAGCGGGGGGGCTGGGCGAGCAGTACTTC
CASSGVAGGLGEQYF
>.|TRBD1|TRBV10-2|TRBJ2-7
TGCGCCAGCACCGAGGAGGGACAGGGAACCGACGAGCAGTACTTC
CASTEEGQGTDEQYF